Listed here are 2 T cell receptor beta chains from one sample, sequenced in a study of shared clonotypes between healthy human individuals. Using immunoSEQ multiplex PCR, the repertoire was profiled, and TCRdb retains in-frame clones only, with some absent. The sample shows about 2.4 million clones, 93% of them seen only once. Input material: naive CD4+ T cells from PBMCs. The sample's subset: CD45RA+ positively selected. The receptor set was obtained from a man aged 18-30 years in good health. Some clones in this sample may be carry-over from other donors' samples.

About this clone itself: Other DNA sequences in this specimen translate into the identical CDR3. The chain links TRBV18 to TRBJ1-1; D is unresolved. Germline CDR1 and CDR2: KGHSH and LQKENI. V was trimmed by 1 base and J by 1 base, leaving 4 bases between them. The CDR3 extends over 13 amino acids. The CDR3 sequence: CASSPLENTEAFF. CDR3 DNA sequence: TGTGCCAGCTCACCACTGGAGAACACTGAAGCTTTCTTT.

The V gene is TRBV29-1, the J gene TRBJ2-1; D may be TRBD1 or TRBD2 (5 bases each). The CDR3 runs to 14 residues. Germline loops: CDR1 SQVTM, CDR2 ANQGSEA. The V gene lost 2 bases and the J gene lost 2 bases, with 10 bases spanning the gap. CDR3 region: CSVERGFAYNEQFF. CDR3 nucleotide sequence: TGCAGCGTTGAACGGGGCTTCGCCTACAATGAGCAGTTCTTC.